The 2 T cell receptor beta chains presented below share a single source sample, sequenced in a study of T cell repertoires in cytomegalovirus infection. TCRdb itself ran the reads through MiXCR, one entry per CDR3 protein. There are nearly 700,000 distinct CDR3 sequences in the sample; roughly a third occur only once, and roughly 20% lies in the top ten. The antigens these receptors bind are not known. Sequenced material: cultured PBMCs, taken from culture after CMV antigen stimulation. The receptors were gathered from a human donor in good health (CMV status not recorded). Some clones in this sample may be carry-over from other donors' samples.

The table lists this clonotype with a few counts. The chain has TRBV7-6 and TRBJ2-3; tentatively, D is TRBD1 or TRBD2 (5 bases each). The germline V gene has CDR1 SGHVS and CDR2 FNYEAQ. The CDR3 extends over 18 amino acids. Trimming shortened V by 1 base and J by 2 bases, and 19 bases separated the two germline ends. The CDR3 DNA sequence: TGTGCCAGCAGCTTAGGGGGACCGGGTAGGAGACACACAGATACGCAGTATTTT. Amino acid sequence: CASSLGGPGRRHTDTQYF.

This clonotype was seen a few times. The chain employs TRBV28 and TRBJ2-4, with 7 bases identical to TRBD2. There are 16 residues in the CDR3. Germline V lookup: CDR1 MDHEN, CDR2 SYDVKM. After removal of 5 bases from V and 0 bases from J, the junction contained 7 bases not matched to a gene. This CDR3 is CASSHRGVLAKNIQYF. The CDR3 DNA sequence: TGTGCCAGCAGTCACCGGGGGGTACTAGCCAAAAACATTCAGTACTTC.